Here is one T cell receptor beta chain with its context. Its matching antigen is unknown. With a J-beta primer mix and a sample-barcoded 5' primer, a second PCR ran 7 to 11 cycles. Every single cDNA molecule received a tag from a template-switch adaptor with 12 random nucleotides. TCRdb ran MiXCR on the 5' RACE reads and lists one entry per CDR3 protein. The table shows some 900,000 distinct CDR3 sequences, with around 28% occurring only once. CDR3 length equals 14 residues. The germline V and J ends were trimmed by 4 bases and 9 bases, with 16 bases remaining between them. The germline V gene encodes CDR1 SGHTA and CDR2 FQGNSA. The sample originates from a study of blood T cells in healthy people across ages. Study-level results: Diversity was higher, and naive CD4+ cells more numerous, in long-lived donors than in aged donors.

Staff drew 9 to 10 milliliters of peripheral blood from each donor. Sample: blood. The genes are TRBV7-2 and TRBJ2-1; D may be TRBD1 (5 bases). This sequence was found in a woman aged 80 or over in good health. In DNA form, the CDR3 reads TGTGCCAGCAGCTCGACGACAGATTTGGGTGAGCAGTTCTTC. Translating it yields CASSSTTDLGEQFF.